This record covers a single T cell receptor (beta chain). There is no known antigen for this receptor. No much larger clone exists at a distance of one base, and base qualities are not known. The CDR3 runs 16 residues from the cysteine to the phenylalanine. Kept here is only the CDR3 DNA, which spans 48 bases and is read in frame from base 1. V is reduced by 1 base and J by 5 bases, leaving a spacing of 18 bases between them. The germline V gene (reference sequence) supplies CDR1 MNHEY and CDR2 SMNVEV. The sample comes from a study of shared clonotypes between healthy human individuals (dated by TCRdb to the early 2020s). For the wider study: The cohort included three men and a couple of women between 18 and 49 years of age. For each donor, CD4 naive and CD4 memory were each given three plates, CD8 naive was given two plates, and CD8 memory was given one plate. Leukapheresis yielded between about 0.85 and 10 billion PBMCs per donor. Libraries were prepared and TCR repertoires were sequenced by different laboratories using diverse techniques, in order to increase sequencing depth and limit assay-specific biases. To estimate repertoire size and how much clonotypes are shared between individuals, the study performed deep sequencing of blood TCR repertoires from 4 to 6 healthy adults.

Summary of the overall study and its limitations: Sampling was limited to blood, and TCR repertoires in tissue likely differ from TCR repertoires in blood. Naive subsets generally had larger estimated clonotype richness than memory subsets. Rarefaction of sorted-subset datasets indicated incomplete sequencing despite the large sequencing depth. The small number of donors limited the genetic and exposure-history diversity represented. Pairwise subsampling indicated that sequencing depth was expected to affect the degree of clonotype sharing among donors. Higher generation probabilities were observed for clonotypes shared by all four sorted-subset donors than for non-shared clonotypes. Around 5% of naive CD4, 3.5% of naive CD8, approximately 2.2% of memory CD4, and 0.35% to 0.5% of memory CD8 clonotypes were shared across several donors.

CD8 naive samples were CD45RO-negative cells positively selected for CCR7, giving a CD45RA+CCR7+ population that excluded TemRA cells. The donors were healthy, HIV-negative adults with no recently reported acute infections or vaccinations. All donors were Caucasian adults living in Nashville, Tennessee, USA. Blood was obtained by leukapheresis, after which PBMCs were separated by Ficoll-Histopaque density gradient centrifugation and cryopreserved in liquid nitrogen vapor phase. Purity and quantity of every magnetically sorted T cell population were checked by analytical flow cytometry. Genomic DNA was isolated from every sorted fraction and measured by UV absorbance on a Nanodrop 2000c. TCR CDR3 regions were amplified from genomic DNA by multiplex PCR using the deep immunoSEQ assay. Extracted genomic DNA from each cell subset was distributed evenly across all wells of several immunoSEQ 96-well plates, and each plate was treated as a replicate. For sorted subsets, around 200 ng genomic DNA, equal to tens of thousands of T cell genomes, was loaded into each replicate PCR. Purified libraries were quantified with a Qubit 3.0 fluorometer, sized on a Bioanalyzer 2100, and re-quantified with the KAPA Library Quantification kit. A separate single-read 150-cycle Illumina NextSeq 550 flow cell was used to sequence each immunoSEQ 96-well plate. In the original analysis: The immunoSEQ output contained only junctional sequences without quality scores, so filtering could not match that applied to full-length reads. To assign V/J genes and CDR3, sequences were annotated against IMGT germline references using PyIR, a Python wrapper for IgBLAST v1.9. Reads were removed for weak V/J assignments (E-value above 1e-6), missing CDR3, stop codons, out-of-frame junctions, or ambiguous translated residues. A V3J clonotype was defined by an identical inferred V gene, J gene, and CDR3 amino acid sequence. Percentage overlap between repertoires was computed as shared unique clonotypes divided by the size of the smaller repertoire. Richness of each repertoire was evaluated using RTK rarefaction, the Chao1 estimator, and Recon v2.1 estimates of unobserved clonotypes. For all TCRbeta clonotypes obtained by the gDNA method from a handful of donors, generation probabilities were computed with OLGA. TCRdb took this table from immuneACCESS and kept in-frame rearrangements with V and J called. Such tables lack part of the clones; where checked against another copy, unresolved V genes explain under half of the gap, and the rest is unexplained. For V, J and clone size, that table is used; D and trimming come from the DNA. The table for this sample lists approximately 650,000 clones; nearly 97% of them were counted only once. In total, the top ten clones hold 0.11% of the sample.

The sequence derives from a woman in her twenties or thirties in good health. Recombination linked TRBV27 to TRBJ2-7, with the D gene too uncertain to name. Sequencing was carried out using naive CD8+ T cells sorted from blood. Explained via the paper, the cell subset or site label denotes: CD45RA+CCR7+. The CDR3 corresponds to CASSLLSSRMPDEQYF. The nucleotide sequence reads as follows: TGTGCCAGCAGTTTATTGTCCAGCCGAATGCCCGACGAGCAGTACTTC.